This T cell receptor beta chain was sequenced for a study of blood T cell repertoires in COVID-19. On the study more broadly: Sites in the United States, Italy and Spain provided acute and convalescent COVID-19 samples. PBMCs, B-cell-depleted T cells, or T cells were the source of the cDNA or gDNA that made up the material.

Original data processing: Estimation of nucleated cell counts relied on the amplification of reference gene primers. Repertoires were generated with immunoSEQ multiplex PCR, while TCRdb's copy carries only in-frame clones and drops some. For V, J and clone size, that table is used; D and trimming come from the DNA. This table has approximately 260,000 clones, 80% to 90% appearing once. Germline CDR1 reads ENHRY; CDR2 reads SYGVKD. The CDR3 loop spans 12 amino acids. V was clipped by 3 bases and J by 1 base, with 3 bases between them. Sequenced input: peripheral blood. This TCR came from a woman aged 65 to 85 with acute or convalescent COVID-19. This chain uses TRBV10-3 with TRBJ1-2; no clear D. In nucleotides, the CDR3 is TGTGCCATCAGTGACAATAACTATGGCTACACCTTC. The encoded protein is CAISDNNYGYTF.